The 2 T cell receptor beta chains below come from one sample, sequenced in a study of early T cells in non-severe SARS-CoV-2 infection. TCRdb processed the 5' RACE reads anew with MiXCR; each CDR3 protein has one entry. The repertoire has about 48,000 distinct CDR3 sequences, around 9.1% of them found once; the top ten carry about 8%. Input material: whole blood. The source of these receptors is an adult who was a healthcare worker with PCR-confirmed SARS-CoV-2 infection or an uninfected control (not recorded which).

This clonotype was recorded a few times. This chain links TRBV20-1 with TRBJ2-5; possibly TRBD1 for D (5 bases). The ends were cut back, 6 bases at V and 5 bases at J, with 34 bases in the middle. Germline-derived CDR1 and CDR2 are DFQATT and SNEGSKA (reference sequence). The CDR3 contains 19 residues. The DNA of the CDR3 is TGCAGTGCCCTCCCCCCAGGGCGTTCGTTTCCGTATAGTGGGGAGACCCAGTACTTC. It yields the protein CSALPPGRSFPYSGETQYF.

Turning to this clonotype: A read error may be the cause here, since a much bigger clone is one base away. This chain connects TRBV6-5 to TRBJ2-1; TRBD2 matches 9 bases. This CDR3 spans 16 amino acids. V was clipped by 5 bases and J by 4 bases; unmatched bases: 9. The germline V gene encodes CDR1 MNHEY and CDR2 SVGAGI. The CDR3 DNA sequence: TGTGCCAGCAGTAGGATGAGACTAGCGGTTTACAATGAGCAGTTCTTC. It codes for CASSRMRLAVYNEQFF.